Only a few counts were recorded for the clone carrying this T cell receptor beta chain. As yet, its antigen is unknown. The data belong to a study of response to subunit inactivated influenza vaccine. Findings and caveats of the study: After each seasonal influenza vaccination, few new T cells are recruited, the authors suggested.

The CDR3 has 14 residues. From germline, CDR1 is LNHDA and CDR2 SQIVND (reference sequence). TCRdb re-analysed the RT-PCR reads in MiXCR, keeping a single row per CDR3 protein. This sample has 610,000 or so distinct CDR3 sequences, with less than 15% found just once. The TCR was taken from a man aged 45-65 years who received an inactivated influenza vaccine. The sequenced sample was PBMCs from blood, obtained roughly 12 days after vaccination. V and J are TRBV19 and TRBJ2-7; 11 bases align to TRBD2. The CDR3 nucleotides read TGTGCAACTTGGGGTAGCGGGAGGGCCCGCGAGCAGTACTTC. Amino acid sequence: CATWGSGRAREQYF.